Below, 2 T cell receptor beta chains from the same sample are listed, as sequenced in a study of control samples from healthy donors and cancer patients. Sequencing used immunoSEQ multiplex PCR; TCRdb keeps in-frame clones, though not all of them. The sample carries 150,000 or so clones, roughly 90% recorded once. The material sequenced was blood. The receptors were sampled from a man aged 18 to 30 in good health.

J is TRBJ2-6 and V is TRBV19; the D gene is possibly TRBD1 (6 bases). CDR1 is LNHDA and CDR2 is SQIVND in the germline V gene (reference sequence). V dropped 10 bases and J dropped 1 base, with 14 bases sitting between them. This CDR3 contains 15 residues. The CDR3 protein is CATENRGSGANVLTF. In DNA, the CDR3 is TGTGCCACCGAGAATAGGGGGTCTGGGGCCAACGTCCTGACTTTC.

This chain joins TRBV7-3 and TRBJ1-5; D is unclear. CDR1 and CDR2 (germline): SGHTA, FQGTGA. V was trimmed by 1 base and J by 5 bases, leaving 0 bases between them. This CDR3 spans 11 amino acids. Here the CDR3 reads CASSLNQPQHF. Written as DNA, the CDR3 is TGTGCCAGCAGCTTAAATCAGCCCCAGCATTTT.